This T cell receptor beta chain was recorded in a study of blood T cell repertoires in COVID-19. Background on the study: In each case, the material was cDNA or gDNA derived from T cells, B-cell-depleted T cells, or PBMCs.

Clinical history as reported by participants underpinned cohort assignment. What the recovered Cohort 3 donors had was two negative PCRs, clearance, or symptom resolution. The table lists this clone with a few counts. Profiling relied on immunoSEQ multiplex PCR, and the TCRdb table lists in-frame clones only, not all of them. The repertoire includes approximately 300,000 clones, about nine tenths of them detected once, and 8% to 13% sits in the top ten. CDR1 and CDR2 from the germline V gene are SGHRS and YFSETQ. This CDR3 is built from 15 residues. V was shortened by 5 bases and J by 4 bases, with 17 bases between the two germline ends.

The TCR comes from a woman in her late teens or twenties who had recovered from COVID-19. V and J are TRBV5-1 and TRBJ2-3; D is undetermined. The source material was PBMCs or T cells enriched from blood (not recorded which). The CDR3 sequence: CASRPSLEPPDTQYF. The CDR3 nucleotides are TGCGCCAGCAGGCCCTCCTTAGAACCCCCAGATACGCAGTATTTT.